The rows below give T cell receptor beta chains drawn from one sample of a study of radiotherapy plus CTLA-4 blockade in lung cancer. The repertoire was sequenced with immunoSEQ multiplex PCR; TCRdb's copy has only in-frame clones and lacks some. The sample lists about 72,000 clones, approximately 80% occurring once. The sample was peripheral blood, taken from a patient treated with radiotherapy plus ipilimumab. These receptors all come from a human donor with non-small cell lung cancer who had a complete response to radiotherapy plus ipilimumab. Both conserved end residues are part of each CDR3. A D gene is named only where the DNA matches it firmly. Not all rows give a size; the values are once, few, many and, for expanded clones, a class.

V gene	D gene	clone size	J gene	CDR3 DNA	CDR3 protein
TRBV5-8	-	-	TRBJ1-5	TGTGCCAGCAGCATAGGTAGGCCCCAGCATTTT	CASSIGRPQHF
TRBV6-5	-	-	TRBJ1-5	TGTGCCAGCAGTTCGAGGGGTTTGGGGAATCAGCCCCAGCATTTT	CASSSRGLGNQPQHF
TRBV18	TRBD1	-	TRBJ2-7	TGTGCCAGCTCAGCGACGGACAGGACCTACGAGCAGTACTTC	CASSATDRTYEQYF
TRBV19	-	once	TRBJ1-4	TGTGCCAGTAGTATATTATCCGGGGGTAATGAAAAACTGTTTTTT	CASSILSGGNEKLFF
TRBV7-7	-	-	TRBJ2-5	TGTGCTAGCAGCTTAGGGAGACAGCAAGAGACCCAGTACTTC	CASSLGRQQETQYF
TRBV7-8	TRBD1	few	TRBJ2-5	TGTGCCACCAACCCGGACAGGCAAGAGACCCAGTACTTC	CATNPDRQETQYF
TRBV5-1	TRBD1	-	TRBJ1-2	TGCGCCAGCAGCTGGGACAGATCCTATGGCTACACCTTC	CASSWDRSYGYTF
TRBV28	TRBD1	-	TRBJ2-5	TGTGCCAGCAGCCGCGGACAGGCCGCGTGGGATGAGACCCAGTACTTC	CASSRGQAAWDETQYF
TRBV28	-	-	TRBJ1-3	TGTGCCACGGCCAGGCTGAGCTCTGGAAACACCATATATTTT	CATARLSSGNTIYF
TRBV6-5	TRBD1	-	TRBJ2-7	TGTGCCAGCAGGGGACAGGGTACCACCTACGAGCAGTACTTC	CASRGQGTTYEQYF
TRBV12-5	TRBD1	-	TRBJ1-1	TGTGCTAGTGGCCGGGACAGTAACACTGAAGCTTTCTTT	CASGRDSNTEAFF
TRBV27	TRBD2	-	TRBJ2-5	TGTGCCAGCAGTCCACTAGCGGGACCCCAAGAGACCCAGTACTTC	CASSPLAGPQETQYF